Each of the 32 T cell receptor beta chains below was sequenced from the same sample in a study of cytomegalovirus exposure and HLA in healthy donors. It was with 60 Vbeta and 13 Jbeta primers that the PCR ran. TCRdb's table, derived via immunoSEQ multiplex PCR, lists solely in-frame clones and lacks some. The sample has 150,000 to 200,000 clones, 70% to 90% seen once. Specimen: PBMCs. The receptor source for this set is a man in his late teens or twenties in good health and CMV-seropositive.

The rearrangement joins TRBV5-1 to TRBJ1-1; D call uncertain. The CDR3 consists of 14 residues. The germline CDR1 and CDR2 sequences are SGHRS and YFSETQ. The germline V and J ends were trimmed by 4 bases and 2 bases, with 12 bases remaining between them. CDR3 nucleotide sequence: TGCGCCAGCAGCCCCACATTGGGCAACACTGAAGCTTTCTTT. Protein sequence: CASSPTLGNTEAFF.

CDR3 sequence: CASSLGGESGNTIYF. DNA of the CDR3: TGTGCCAGCAGCTTGGGCGGGGAATCTGGAAACACCATATATTTT. V and J are TRBV5-4 and TRBJ1-3, with D unclear. The germline CDR1 and CDR2 sequences are SGHNT and YYREEE (reference sequence). This CDR3 is 15 amino acids long. Trimming removed 0 bases at V and 1 base at J, with 8 bases between.

V usage is TRBV7-9 and J usage is TRBJ1-4; 11 bases align to TRBD1. The V gene end was trimmed by 5 bases and the J gene end by 6 bases; junction bases not matched to a gene: 5. CDR1 and CDR2 (germline): SEHNR, FQNEAQ (reference sequence). This CDR3 is 15 amino acids long. DNA of the CDR3: TGTGCCAGCAGCCTCGGACAGGGGGCATATGAAAAACTGTTTTTT. The encoded protein is CASSLGQGAYEKLFF.

The table lists this clone with a few counts. This chain connects TRBV7-9 to TRBJ1-2, with D tentatively TRBD1 (6 bases). The germline CDR1 and CDR2 sequences are SEHNR and FQNEAQ (reference sequence). V was cut by 5 bases and J by 2 bases, with 9 bases left in between. The CDR3 runs to 13 residues. In DNA, the CDR3 is TGTGCCAGCAGCCGAGGACAGAACTATGGCTACACCTTC. Amino acids: CASSRGQNYGYTF.

This chain links TRBV30 with TRBJ2-1; 8 bases match TRBD2. This CDR3 spans 14 amino acids. Unmatched junction bases numbered 5, after V lost 2 bases and J lost 5 bases. Germline V gene data show CDR1 as GTSNPN and CDR2 as SVGIG (reference sequence). The CDR3 coding sequence is TGTGCCTGGAGTAAGAGCGGGGGTAACAATGAGCAGTTCTTC. Encoded protein: CAWSKSGGNNEQFF.

The gene calls are TRBV6-1 and TRBJ2-5; TRBD1 matches at 7 bases. TRBJ2-7 explains the end of the DNA better; the J call may be wrong. CDR1 MNHNS and CDR2 SASEGT come from the germline V gene. The CDR3 contains 13 residues. The CDR3 DNA reads as TGTGCCAGCAGTGAACAGGGGGTCGGCGAGCAGTACTTC. Its translation is CASSEQGVGEQYF.

The chain uses TRBV5-4 and TRBJ2-3; D remains unclear. The V end lost 4 bases, the J end lost 4 bases, and 19 bases lay between the germline ends. Germline V gene lookup returns CDR1 SGHNT and CDR2 YYREEE (reference sequence). The CDR3 has 16 residues. The CDR3 bases are TGTGCCAGCAGCCAGGATCCCTTGATGAGATCAGATACGCAGTATTTT. Its protein product is CASSQDPLMRSDTQYF.

This chain joins TRBV27 and TRBJ2-7, with 9 bases matching TRBD1. The CDR3 consists of 15 residues. With 6 bases clipped from V and 4 bases from J, the junction kept 10 bases outside the gene matches. In germline, CDR1 is MNHEY, CDR2 SMNVEV (reference sequence). The CDR3 sequence is CASSLSGTGQYEQYF. The CDR3 nucleotides read TGTGCCAGCAGCCTATCGGGGACAGGGCAATACGAGCAGTACTTC.

The genes are TRBV7-8 and TRBJ1-3, with D tentatively TRBD1 (6 bases). Germline V CDR1 and CDR2: SGHVS, FQNEAQ. This CDR3 contains 14 residues. V gave up 5 bases and J gave up 7 bases, with 15 bases separating them. The CDR3 coding sequence is TGTGCCAGCAGCCAAATTACAGGGTTCAACACCATATATTTT. As protein: CASSQITGFNTIYF.

The chain joins TRBV5-6 to TRBJ2-3; 10 positions match TRBD1. The CDR3 has 14 residues. V lost 4 bases, J lost 7 bases, and 6 bases stayed unmatched. CDR1 SGHDT and CDR2 YYEEEE come from the germline V gene. Here the CDR3 DNA reads TGTGCCAGCAGCCCGGGACAGGGGAGGAATACGCAGTATTTT. It yields the protein CASSPGQGRNTQYF.

This clone was found once. The DNA for the CDR3 is TGCGCCAGCAGCTTGGAGGCGGGCCGAGTGGGCGATGGCTACACCTTC. Its protein product is CASSLEAGRVGDGYTF. This rearrangement joins TRBV5-1 to TRBJ1-2, with D hard to call. V gave up 0 bases and J gave up 6 bases, with 18 bases separating them. CDR3 size: 16 residues. CDR1 is SGHRS, CDR2 YFSETQ, per germline.

The chain's CDR3 is CASSYRTSGTDTQYF. CDR3 DNA sequence: TGTGCCAGCAGCTACCGGACTAGCGGCACAGATACGCAGTATTTT. The chain joins TRBV11-2 to TRBJ2-3; TRBD2 agrees at 9 bases. The germline gives CDR1 SGHAT, CDR2 FQNNGV. V shed 4 bases, J shed 1 base, and the junction held 3 bases outside the gene matches. There are 15 residues in the CDR3.

This chain links TRBV18 with TRBJ2-5, with unresolved D. This CDR3 is built from 14 residues. Looked up from germline, CDR1 is KGHSH and CDR2 is LQKENI. Trimming shortened V by 2 bases and J by 7 bases, and 14 bases separated the two germline ends. The CDR3 spells CASSPDGLGWTQYF. CDR3 bases: TGTGCCAGCTCACCAGACGGTCTAGGTTGGACCCAGTACTTC.

V and J are TRBV14 and TRBJ2-6; no clear D gene. The CDR3 length is 15 residues. Germline CDR1 and CDR2: SGHDN and FVKESK. The V and J ends lost 0 bases and 3 bases respectively, with 6 bases between them. The CDR3 DNA is TGTGCCAGCAGCCAAGAAGCTAGTGGGGCCAACGTCCTGACTTTC. Translated: CASSQEASGANVLTF.

Regarding this clone: The DNA is omitted, as the CDR3 cannot be located on it reliably, and the CDR3 follows TCRdb's listing. The J gene is TRBJ2-5, the V gene TRBV18; the table's TRBD1 call for D was not verified on the DNA. The CDR3 length equals 23 residues, ends included. CDR1 and CDR2 (germline): KGHSH, LQKENI. The CDR3 is CASSPARLGAQETQYFGPETQYF.

The chain is built from TRBV28 and TRBJ2-3; TRBD2 matches at 9 bases. Germline-derived CDR1 and CDR2 are MDHEN and SYDVKM. The CDR3 extends over 17 amino acids. V shed 2 bases and J 3 bases; nucleotides not matched to a gene: 9. CDR3 amino acids: CASSLRGGGRITDTQYF. The CDR3 coding sequence is TGTGCCAGCAGTTTACGCGGGGGGGGCCGAATAACAGATACGCAGTATTTT.

The chain combines TRBV6-4 with TRBJ2-3, with 8 bases aligning to TRBD2. V shed 3 bases and J 5 bases; nucleotides not matched to a gene: 10. The V gene's germline CDR1 is MRHNA and CDR2 SNTAGT. This CDR3 has 16 amino acids. Here the CDR3 DNA reads TGTGCCAGCAGTGAGGGGTCCGGGGGGGCCGGAGATACGCAGTATTTT. As protein: CASSEGSGGAGDTQYF.

The V call is TRBV5-1, the J call TRBJ2-2, with 7 bases lining up with TRBD2. The germline CDR1 and CDR2 sequences are SGHRS and YFSETQ. The CDR3 consists of 15 residues. Unmatched junction bases numbered 7, after V lost 4 bases and J lost 4 bases. CDR3 region: CASSLGTTSTGELFF. The CDR3 DNA reads as TGCGCCAGCAGCCTAGGGACTACAAGCACCGGGGAGCTGTTTTTT.

This chain joins TRBV5-4 and TRBJ1-2; unclear D gene. CDR1 and CDR2 from the germline V gene are SGHNT and YYREEE (reference sequence). This CDR3 is 14 amino acids long. Trimming cost V 2 bases and J 2 bases, with 10 bases left between them. The CDR3 region has the DNA TGTGCCAGCAGCTTTTGGGGAGGGAACTATGGCTACACCTTC. It codes for CASSFWGGNYGYTF.

There are a few counts of this clone. The V call is TRBV6-5, the J call TRBJ1-1; TRBD1 might be the D (5 bases). CDR1 is MNHEY, CDR2 SVGAGI, per germline. Trimming shortened V by 4 bases and J by 0 bases, and 12 bases separated the two germline ends. This CDR3 contains 15 residues. The chain's CDR3 is CASSWRGGMNTEAFF. The DNA for the CDR3 is TGTGCCAGCAGTTGGCGGGGGGGAATGAACACTGAAGCTTTCTTT.

This clone turned up a few times. The chain uses TRBV19 and TRBJ2-1; 9 nucleotides agree with TRBD1. V dropped 1 base and J dropped 8; count of bases not matched to a gene: 3. Germline values: CDR1 LNHDA, CDR2 SQIVND (reference sequence). The CDR3 has 14 amino acids. The CDR3 nucleotides read TGTGCCAGTAGTATAGGGACAGGGGTTGATGAGCAGTTCTTC. Translation: CASSIGTGVDEQFF.

This rearrangement joins TRBV6-6 to TRBJ1-5; TRBD1 is a possible D gene (6 bases). The CDR3 has 14 amino acids. Looked up from germline, CDR1 is MNHNY and CDR2 is SVGAGI (reference sequence). Trimming left V 8 bases short and J 0 bases short, with 11 bases between. Here the CDR3 DNA reads TGTGCCAGCCGTAGACAGGATAGCAATCAGCCCCAGCATTTT. Its protein is CASRRQDSNQPQHF.

This chain connects TRBV7-8 to TRBJ1-5, with 9 bases aligning to TRBD1. CDR1 SGHVS and CDR2 FQNEAQ come from the germline V gene. V shed 6 bases and J 6 bases; nucleotides not matched to a gene: 6. This CDR3 comprises 14 residues. CDR3 amino acids: CASSWDRDRQPQHF. DNA of the CDR3: TGTGCCAGCAGTTGGGACAGGGATCGTCAGCCCCAGCATTTT.

This rearrangement joins TRBV6-5 to TRBJ1-1; D not certain. In germline, CDR1 is MNHEY, CDR2 SVGAGI. The CDR3 length is 14 residues. V shed 2 bases and J shed 5 bases, with 12 bases lying between them. The CDR3: CASSYLREWTEAFF. The CDR3 bases are TGTGCCAGCAGTTACCTGAGGGAGTGGACTGAAGCTTTCTTT.

The chain has TRBV11-3 and TRBJ2-5; the D gene is possibly TRBD1 (6 bases). V lost 1 base and J 4 bases, leaving 10 bases between the germline ends. CDR3 length equals 14 residues. The germline V gene encodes CDR1 SGHNT and CDR2 YENEEA. The CDR3 here is CASSLAGQRETQYF. The CDR3, as DNA: TGTGCCAGCAGCTTAGCAGGACAGAGAGAGACCCAGTACTTC.

J is TRBJ2-2 and V is TRBV2; TRBD1 agrees at 8 bases. Germline lookup yields CDR1 SNHLY and CDR2 FYNNEI. V was pared by 10 bases and J by 1 base, with 8 bases of the junction left unmatched. There are 15 residues in the CDR3. The CDR3 loop reads CAIRRGTGNTGELFF. The CDR3 bases are TGTGCCATCCGAAGGGGGACAGGGAACACCGGGGAGCTGTTTTTT.

This clone occurred once. In nucleotides, the CDR3 is TGTGCCAGCAGGGCGGCGGATAACTATGGCTACACCTTC. Protein: CASRAADNYGYTF. The gene calls are TRBV5-6 and TRBJ1-2; no clear D. Germline values: CDR1 SGHDT, CDR2 YYEEEE. The germline V and J ends were trimmed by 5 bases and 1 base, with 9 bases remaining between them. The CDR3 spans 13 residues.

The chain couples TRBV4-2 to TRBJ2-1; D might be TRBD2 (5 bases). Germline V lookup: CDR1 LGHNA, CDR2 YNFKEQ. V shed 3 bases and J shed 5 bases, with 14 bases lying between them. The CDR3 runs to 15 residues. CDR3 nucleotide sequence: TGTGCCAGCAGCCAGGAGGTCGGTAAAAACAATGAGCAGTTCTTC. This encodes CASSQEVGKNNEQFF.

The chain carries TRBV4-1 and TRBJ1-3; 9 nucleotides agree with TRBD1. CDR3 length: 17 amino acids. Germline lookup yields CDR1 MGHRA and CDR2 YSYEKL. The V segment lost 0 bases and the J segment 3 bases; nucleotides outside the gene matches: 6. DNA of the CDR3: TGCGCCAGCAGCCAAGAAACAGGGGGCTTGATTGGAAACACCATATATTTT. Its translation: CASSQETGGLIGNTIYF.

The V call is TRBV5-1, the J call TRBJ2-1; TRBD2 matches 10 bases. Germline loops: CDR1 SGHRS, CDR2 YFSETQ. The CDR3 has 15 residues. V gave up 7 bases and J gave up 8 bases; unmatched junction bases: 12. CDR3 sequence (DNA): TGCGCCAGCGGATTCAGCGGGGGGGTTAACGATGAGCAGTTCTTC. Residues: CASGFSGGVNDEQFF.

The gene calls are TRBV2 and TRBJ1-2; D remains ambiguous. This CDR3 region has 13 residues. CDR1 and CDR2 from the germline V gene are SNHLY and FYNNEI. V shed 2 bases and J shed 10 bases, with 14 bases lying between them. The chain's CDR3 is CASSETLIEAYTF. In nucleotides, the CDR3 is TGTGCCAGCAGTGAAACCCTAATAGAAGCCTACACCTTC.

This clone was observed a few times. The chain carries TRBV4-3 and TRBJ1-5; a weak D match, TRBD1 (5 bases). V lost 2 bases and J lost 9, with 17 bases in between. CDR1 LGHNA and CDR2 YSLEER come from the germline V gene. The CDR3 length is 15 residues. The CDR3 nucleotides read TGCGCCAGCAGCCAACGACGGGGGGAAGGGAGGCCCCAGCATTTT. Translated, it gives CASSQRRGEGRPQHF.